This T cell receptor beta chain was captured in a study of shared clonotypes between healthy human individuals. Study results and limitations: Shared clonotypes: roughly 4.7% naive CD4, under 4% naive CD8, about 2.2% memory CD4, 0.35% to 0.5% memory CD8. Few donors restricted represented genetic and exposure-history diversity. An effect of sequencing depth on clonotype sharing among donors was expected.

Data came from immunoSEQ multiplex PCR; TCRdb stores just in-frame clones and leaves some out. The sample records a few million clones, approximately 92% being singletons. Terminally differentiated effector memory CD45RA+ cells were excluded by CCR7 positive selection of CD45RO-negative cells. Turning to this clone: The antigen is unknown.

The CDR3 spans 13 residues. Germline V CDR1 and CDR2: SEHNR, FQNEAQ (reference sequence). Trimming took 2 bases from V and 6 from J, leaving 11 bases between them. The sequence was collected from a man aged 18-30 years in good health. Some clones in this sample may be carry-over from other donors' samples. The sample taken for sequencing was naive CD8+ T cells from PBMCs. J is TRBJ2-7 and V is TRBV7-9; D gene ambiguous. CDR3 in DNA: TGTGCCAGCAGCTTAATGGGGTCCGTCGAGCAGTACTTC. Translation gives CASSLMGSVEQYF.